This T cell receptor beta chain stems from a study of neurological immune-mediated disorders. Study-level findings and limits: In HTLV-1-associated myelopathy, TCR clonal expansion was greatest, whereas multiple sclerosis had the least, falling below healthy controls.

cDNA was made by 5'RACE with 10-nucleotide random UMIs. Sequencing of 15-18 subjects in each run yielded over 160 million TCR-beta sequences. TCRdb reprocessed the 5' RACE reads via MiXCR and lists one record per CDR3 protein. This table holds tens of thousands of distinct CDR3 sequences, around 4% found once. In regard to this clonotype: Its matching antigen is unknown. A single base separates this from a much larger clone, so it may be a read error.

This TCR was recovered from a man aged 45-60 years with multiple sclerosis. Sequencing was carried out using PBMCs.

The DNA for the CDR3 is TGCAGTGCTAGAGTGGGAAACGCCGGGGAGCTGTTTTTT. The encoded protein is CSARVGNAGELFF. The V gene is TRBV20-1, the J gene TRBJ2-2; D remains ambiguous. The CDR3 runs 13 residues. Germline V lookup: CDR1 DFQATT, CDR2 SNEGSKA (reference sequence). V gave up 1 base and J gave up 6 bases, with 9 bases separating them.